The 14 T cell receptor beta chains reported below all come from one sample, sequenced in a study of cytomegalovirus exposure and HLA in healthy donors. A multiplex PCR was run with 60 Vbeta primers and 13 Jbeta primers. Assay used: immunoSEQ multiplex PCR; TCRdb lists only in-frame clones, some missing. This repertoire shows about 90,000 clones, around 84% found once; its top ten account for around 1.9%. Sequencing was done on a sample of PBMCs. The receptors originated from a man aged 18 to 35 in good health and CMV-seronegative.

This chain uses TRBV30 with TRBJ2-7; 7 bases line up with TRBD2. This CDR3 has 15 residues. Per germline, CDR1 GTSNPN and CDR2 SVGIG (reference sequence). The V gene end was trimmed by 5 bases and the J gene end by 6 bases; junction bases not matched to a gene: 16. DNA for the CDR3: TGTGCCTGGGAGGGAGGGAAGGGAGGGCCTTCCGAGCAGTACTTC. This sequence encodes CAWEGGKGGPSEQYF.

V usage is TRBV7-9 and J usage is TRBJ2-5; 14 bases agree with TRBD2. After removal of 4 bases from V and 5 bases from J, the junction contained 6 bases not matched to a gene. This CDR3 has 16 amino acids. CDR1 SEHNR and CDR2 FQNEAQ come from the germline V gene (reference sequence). The CDR3 spells CASSSGLAGGGETQYF. The CDR3 DNA reads as TGTGCCAGCAGCTCAGGACTAGCGGGAGGTGGGGAGACCCAGTACTTC.

The chain uses TRBV6-5 and TRBJ2-7; D is perhaps TRBD1 (6 bases). The CDR3 totals 14 residues. The V end lost 4 bases, the J end lost 2 bases, and 12 bases lay between the germline ends. Germline-derived CDR1 and CDR2 are MNHEY and SVGAGI. Here the CDR3 DNA reads TGTGCCAGCAGTTTAACCGGACAGACCTACGAGCAGTACTTC. This sequence encodes CASSLTGQTYEQYF.

This CDR3 is CASSLTRTRNTEAFF. CDR3 bases: TGTGCCAGCTCACTTACTCGGACAAGGAACACTGAAGCTTTCTTT. The rearrangement joins TRBV18 to TRBJ1-1; tentatively, D is TRBD1 (5 bases). Germline CDR1 reads KGHSH; CDR2 reads LQKENI. This CDR3 has 15 residues. V gave up 4 bases and J gave up 1 base, with 13 bases separating them.

The V gene is TRBV6-1, the J gene TRBJ2-7; 11 bases are shared with TRBD1. CDR3 length equals 15 residues. The germline gives CDR1 MNHNS, CDR2 SASEGT. Germline trimming cut 1 base from V and 5 bases from J; bases unmatched to any gene: 4. DNA for the CDR3: TGTGCCAGCAGTGAAGTGGGGGACAGGGGGGACGAGCAGTACTTC. Translating gives CASSEVGDRGDEQYF.

The chain carries TRBV11-2 and TRBJ1-2, with D perhaps matching TRBD1 (6 bases). The CDR3 runs to 15 residues. Trimming took 3 bases from V and 5 from J, leaving 16 bases between them. Germline CDR1 is SGHAT and CDR2 is FQNNGV. CDR3 protein: CASSFPAGAIYGYTF. CDR3 DNA: TGTGCCAGCAGCTTCCCCGCGGGGGCGATTTATGGCTACACCTTC. The variable domain in full, completed from reference TRBV11-2 and TRBJ1-2, reads EAGVAQSPRYKIIEKRQSVAFWCNPISGHATLYWYQQILGQGPKLLIQFQNNGVVDDSQLPKDRFSAERLKGVDSTLKIQPAKLEDSAVYLCASSFPAGAIYGYTFGSGTRLTVV.

The rearrangement links TRBV6-1 to TRBJ2-7, with D maybe TRBD2 (5 bases). Germline V lookup: CDR1 MNHNS, CDR2 SASEGT. The CDR3 has 12 amino acids. Trimming took off 8 bases at V and 3 bases at J, with 11 bases between the two ends. The CDR3 region has the DNA TGTGCCAGCCTGGTACGGGACTACGAGCAGTACTTC. Its protein product is CASLVRDYEQYF.

The chain joins TRBV4-3 to TRBJ2-4; 10 bases are a match to TRBD2. The CDR3 length is 15 residues. V trimming: 2 bases; J trimming: 8 bases; junction bases outside the gene matches: 6. Germline V gene data show CDR1 as LGHNA and CDR2 as YSLEER. The CDR3 nucleotides are TGCGCCAGCAGCCAATCCGGGACTAGCGTCTACATTCAGTACTTC. It translates to CASSQSGTSVYIQYF.

This chain joins TRBV25-1 and TRBJ1-2, with 7 bases aligning to TRBD1. The V gene's germline CDR1 is MGHDK and CDR2 SYGVNS. V lost 3 bases and J lost 5; bases outside the gene matches: 6. This CDR3 region has 14 residues. The CDR3 reads CASSETGWGYGYTF. The CDR3 DNA is TGTGCCAGCAGTGAGACAGGGTGGGGTTATGGCTACACCTTC.

The genes are TRBV6-5 and TRBJ2-1, with 9 nucleotides matching TRBD2. The CDR3 is 14 amino acids. Trimming at V came to 6 bases and at J to 15 bases, leaving 15 bases not matched to a gene. Per germline, CDR1 MNHEY and CDR2 SVGAGI. The CDR3, as DNA: TGTGCCAGCAGAGCGGGAGGCTACCAACGTAAGGTGTTCTTC. This gives the protein CASRAGGYQRKVFF.

V usage is TRBV19 and J usage is TRBJ2-5; TRBD2 agrees at 11 bases. The end of the DNA is better explained by TRBJ2-7, so the J call may be wrong. This CDR3 comprises 14 residues. The germline V gene encodes CDR1 LNHDA and CDR2 SQIVND (reference sequence). The CDR3 loop reads CASHTSGGPTEQYF. CDR3 DNA sequence: TGTGCCAGCCACACTAGCGGGGGACCCACCGAGCAGTACTTC.

The gene calls are TRBV5-1 and TRBJ1-1; a possible D gene is TRBD1 (5 bases). This CDR3 has 14 residues. CDR1 and CDR2 from the germline V gene are SGHRS and YFSETQ. Trimming left V 7 bases short and J 1 base short, with 14 bases between. DNA of the CDR3: TGCGCCAGCCTACCTGGGGCCGCGAACACTGAAGCTTTCTTT. Encoded protein: CASLPGAANTEAFF.

The chain carries TRBV4-1 and TRBJ2-1; 12 bases map to TRBD2. The CDR3 extends over 20 amino acids. Germline loops: CDR1 MGHRA, CDR2 YSYEKL. The V gene end was trimmed by 4 bases and the J gene end by 7 bases; junction bases not matched to a gene: 20. The DNA for the CDR3 is TGCGCCAGCAGCCCGCGGCAAGGGGCCCTAGCGGGAGGGCCGGTGAATGAGCAGTTCTTC. Translating gives CASSPRQGALAGGPVNEQFF.

The chain links TRBV28 to TRBJ1-5; D gene uncertain. This CDR3 has 12 residues. Germline CDR1 is MDHEN and CDR2 is SYDVKM. Trimming cost V 6 bases and J 3 bases, with 6 bases left between them. The CDR3 region is CASREVNQPQHF. The CDR3 bases are TGTGCCAGCAGGGAGGTCAATCAGCCCCAGCATTTT.